The source of this TCR beta chain is a study of blood T cell repertoires in COVID-19. On the study more broadly: Sites across the United States, Italy and Spain contributed samples from acute and convalescent COVID-19.

The junction had 6 bases not matched to a gene; V was cut back by 9 bases and J by 5 bases. From germline, CDR1 is MRHNA and CDR2 SNTAGT. CDR3 size: 13 residues. Under the authors' procedure: Using reference gene primer amplification, nucleated cell counts were estimated. TCRdb keeps only in-frame clones here, not all; method: immunoSEQ multiplex PCR. V, J and clone size are those of that table, while D and trimming were read from the DNA. This sample has some 100,000 clones; roughly 86% occur once, and the top ten carry less than 7.5%. Specimen: peripheral blood. The TCR sequence derives from a woman aged 60 to 75 with acute or convalescent COVID-19. The chain uses TRBV6-4 and TRBJ2-3, with 9 bases lining up with TRBD2. CDR3 loop: CASVAGVGDTQYF. CDR3 sequence (DNA): TGTGCCAGTGTAGCGGGAGTGGGAGATACGCAGTATTTT.